The next 9 T cell receptor beta chains were all read from a single sample in a study of CD8+CD57+ T cells in acquired aplastic anemia (dated by TCRdb to the late 2010s). The instrument was an Illumina HiSeq 2000. Genomic DNA served as template for TCR beta VDJ combination and CDR3 sequence profiling. The public reads were run again by TCRdb, first through fastp at Q25 and then through MiXCR, and only productive beta chains were kept. Rows matching on CDR3 protein sequence are summarized as one entry with the most common DNA and genes. The sample data list 190,000 or so distinct CDR3 sequences, and roughly 57% of these were observed just once. 25% to 30% of the sample is taken by the ten largest. The material sequenced was sorted CD4+, CD8+, or CD8+CD57+ T cells (not recorded which) from PBMCs. These receptors were collected from a human donor in good health.

V usage is TRBV7-9 and J usage is TRBJ1-2; D remains unclear. Germline V gene data show CDR1 as SEHNR and CDR2 as FQNEAQ (reference sequence). The CDR3 is 15 residues long. V gave up 1 base and J gave up 4 bases, with 13 bases separating them. The CDR3 nucleotides read TGTGCCAGCAGCTTAGGGATTGCGGGGTTCTATGGCTACACCTTC. Translation gives CASSLGIAGFYGYTF.

The table lists this clonotype with many counts. The V call is TRBV7-9, the J call TRBJ2-7; 7 bases line up with TRBD1. The CDR3 loop spans 13 amino acids. V trimming: 4 bases; J trimming: 4 bases; junction bases outside the gene matches: 4. From germline, CDR1 is SEHNR and CDR2 FQNEAQ (reference sequence). CDR3 sequence: CASSSRDSYEQYF. For the CDR3, the DNA is TGTGCCAGCAGCTCTAGGGACAGTTACGAGCAGTACTTC. The entire variable domain, with the rest obtained from reference TRBV7-9 and TRBJ2-7, is as follows: DTGVSQNPRHKITKRGQNVTFRCDPISEHNRLYWYRQTLGQGPEFLTYFQNEAQLEKSRLLSDRFSAERPKGSFSTLEIQRTEQGDSAMYLCASSSRDSYEQYFGPGTRLTVT.

This clonotype was counted a single time. The chain carries TRBV19 and TRBJ2-1, with D maybe TRBD2 (5 bases). This CDR3 has 13 amino acids. Germline V gene data show CDR1 as LNHDA and CDR2 as SQIVND (reference sequence). Deletions cut 8 bases from V and 8 bases from J, with 16 bases between. The DNA for the CDR3 is TGTGCCAGTCGGCGGGTAGTCTTCGATGAGCAGTTCTTC. This codes for CASRRVVFDEQFF.

This clonotype was observed many times. One end of the junction is discordant with germline, which a read error may explain. The chain's CDR3 is CASSTRGTGELFF. CDR3 coding DNA: TGCGCCAGCAGCACCAGGGGCACCGGGGAGCTGTTTTTT. The genes are TRBV28 and TRBJ2-2, with D perhaps matching TRBD1 (6 bases). CDR3 length: 13 residues. The germline gives CDR1 MDHEN, CDR2 SYDVKM. Full variable domain (outside the CDR3, taken from reference TRBV28 and TRBJ2-2): DVKVTQSSRYLVKRTGEKVFLECVQDMDHENMFWYRQDPGLGLRLIYFSYDVKMKEKGDIPEGYSVSREKKERFSLILESASTNQTSMYLCASSTRGTGELFFGEGSRLTVL.

This clonotype appeared many times. The gene calls are TRBV11-3 and TRBJ2-5, with 13 bases aligning to TRBD2. J gave up 5 bases and V 3 bases, and 15 bases lay outside the gene matches. The CDR3 contains 19 residues. Germline CDR1 reads SGHNT; CDR2 reads YENEEA. The CDR3 region has the DNA TGTGCCAGCAGCTTGTTCGAGACTAGCGGGGGGACCGAGGAGGAGACCCAGTACTTC. Residues: CASSLFETSGGTEEETQYF.

A remark on this clonotype: The junction shows a germline mismatch at one end, possibly a read error. This chain connects TRBV5-4 to TRBJ1-1; no clear D gene. Germline V gene lookup returns CDR1 SGHNT and CDR2 YYREEE (reference sequence). CDR3 length: 11 residues. The CDR3 nucleotides read TGTGCCAGCAGGTTTAAGACTGAAGCTTCCTTT. Encoded protein: CASRFKTEASF.

V is TRBV20-1 and J is TRBJ2-7, with 7 bases fitting TRBD2. Germline trimming cut 6 bases from V and 7 bases from J; bases unmatched to any gene: 9. The V gene's germline CDR1 is DFQATT and CDR2 SNEGSKA (reference sequence). There are 12 residues in the CDR3. DNA of the CDR3: TGCAGTGCCCCTGGGGGGGGTCAAGAGCAGTACTTC. It encodes CSAPGGGQEQYF.

Points on this clonotype: Its ends do not fully match the called genes, so a read error is possible. V is TRBV10-3 and J is TRBJ2-5, with a tentative D call TRBD2 (5 bases). CDR1 is ENHRY, CDR2 SYGVKD, per germline. The CDR3 has 13 residues. The CDR3 spells CAIGDTGQETQYF. As DNA, the CDR3 is TGTGCCATCGGTGATACGGGGCAAGAGACCCAGTACTTC.

The V gene is TRBV7-7, the J gene TRBJ2-3; 13 positions agree with TRBD2. J was trimmed by 5 bases and V by 5 bases; bases with no gene match: 4. In germline, CDR1 is SSHAT, CDR2 FNYEAQ (reference sequence). The CDR3 extends over 15 amino acids. CDR3 sequence: CASSPGTSGEDTQYF. CDR3 in DNA: TGTGCCAGCAGCCCCGGGACTAGCGGGGAAGATACGCAGTATTTT.